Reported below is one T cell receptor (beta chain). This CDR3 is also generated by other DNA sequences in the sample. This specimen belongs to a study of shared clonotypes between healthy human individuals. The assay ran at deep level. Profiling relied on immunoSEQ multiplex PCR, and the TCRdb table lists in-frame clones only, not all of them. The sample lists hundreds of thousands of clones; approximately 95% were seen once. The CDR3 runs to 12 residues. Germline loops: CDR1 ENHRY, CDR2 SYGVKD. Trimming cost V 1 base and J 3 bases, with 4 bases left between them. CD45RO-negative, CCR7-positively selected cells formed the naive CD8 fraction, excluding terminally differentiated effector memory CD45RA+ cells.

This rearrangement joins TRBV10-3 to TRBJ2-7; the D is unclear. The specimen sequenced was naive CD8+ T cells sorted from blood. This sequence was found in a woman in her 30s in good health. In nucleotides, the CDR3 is TGTGCCATCAGTGAGTTGGACTACGAGCAGTACTTC. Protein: CAISELDYEQYF.